A single sample gave rise to the 21 T cell receptor beta chains below, sequenced in a study of T cell repertoires in cytomegalovirus infection. No antigen has been identified for these receptors. In TCRdb, the reads were re-called with MiXCR into one record per CDR3 protein. Here the sample spans 110,000 or so distinct CDR3 sequences, 30% being singletons. The source material was CD8+ T cells from cultured PBMCs, sampled from culture after CMV antigen stimulation. The receptors here all came from a human donor in good health (CMV status not recorded). Some clones in this sample may be carry-over from other donors' samples.

The chain couples TRBV28 to TRBJ1-2; D call uncertain. CDR3 size: 15 residues. Trimming pared 1 base from V and 2 bases from J, leaving 11 bases between. The V gene's germline CDR1 is MDHEN and CDR2 SYDVKM. The DNA of the CDR3 is TGTGCCAGCAGTTTATCTCTAGACCTCAACTATGGCTACACCTTC. Its protein product is CASSLSLDLNYGYTF.

This clonotype was seen repeatedly, ten times or more. This sequence joins TRBV6-1 and TRBJ2-2; possibly TRBD1 for D (5 bases). CDR1 and CDR2 (germline): MNHNS, SASEGT. This CDR3 has 17 residues. Trimming shortened V by 3 bases and J by 0 bases, and 14 bases separated the two germline ends. CDR3 in amino acids: CASSEETVQANTGELFF. CDR3 sequence (DNA): TGTGCCAGCAGTGAGGAGACAGTGCAAGCGAACACCGGGGAGCTGTTTTTT.

This chain uses TRBV7-9 with TRBJ2-7, with 9 positions matching TRBD1. The CDR3 spans 17 residues. The germline V gene has CDR1 SEHNR and CDR2 FQNEAQ (reference sequence). The trim removed 2 bases at V and 5 bases at J, leaving 13 bases unmatched. CDR3 sequence reads: CASSLLSGGTGSHEQYF. The CDR3, as DNA: TGTGCCAGCAGCTTACTTTCAGGCGGGACAGGGTCCCACGAGCAGTACTTC.

This chain joins TRBV12-3 or TRBV12-4 and TRBJ1-1; 7 bases agree with TRBD1. The CDR3 runs to 11 residues. The V and J ends lost 6 bases and 10 bases, in that order; junction bases with no gene match: 5. The CDR3 region is CASSHRQGAFF. Written as DNA, the CDR3 is TGTGCCAGCAGCCACCGACAGGGAGCTTTCTTT.

The gene calls are TRBV4-2 and TRBJ2-1; 12 bases match TRBD1. V lost 2 bases and J lost 7; bases outside the gene matches: 6. This CDR3 contains 16 residues. CDR1 is LGHNA and CDR2 is YNFKEQ in the germline V gene. The CDR3 DNA reads as TGTGCCAGCAGCCAACCCGGGACAGGGGGCCTGAATGAGCAGTTCTTC. Translating gives CASSQPGTGGLNEQFF.

The chain is built from TRBV6-5 and TRBJ2-3; 7 nucleotides align to TRBD2. Per germline, CDR1 MNHEY and CDR2 SVGAGI. With 6 bases clipped from V and 6 bases from J, the junction kept 12 bases outside the gene matches. The CDR3 loop spans 15 amino acids. CDR3: CASRWTSFDSDTQYF. DNA of the CDR3: TGTGCCAGCAGGTGGACTAGTTTTGATTCGGATACGCAGTATTTT.

This clonotype was seen many times. This sequence joins TRBV7-8 and TRBJ1-5; D unclear. Trimming removed 4 bases at V and 15 bases at J, with 19 bases between. This CDR3 region has 13 residues. The germline V gene encodes CDR1 SGHVS and CDR2 FQNEAQ. The CDR3 sequence: CASSSSGPADLHF. The DNA for the CDR3 is TGTGCCAGCAGCTCCTCTGGACCTGCCGATCTGCATTTT.

The genes are TRBV5-4 and TRBJ1-1, with D perhaps matching TRBD1 (6 bases). Germline CDR1 reads SGHNT; CDR2 reads YYREEE (reference sequence). Trimming stripped 3 bases from V and 1 base from J, with 13 bases between. This CDR3 has 15 residues. This CDR3 is CASSSRGLPNTEAFF. CDR3 bases: TGTGCCAGCAGCTCCAGGGGTCTACCGAACACTGAAGCTTTCTTT.

In its sample, this clonotype was seen a few times. The chain employs TRBV12-5 and TRBJ2-7, with TRBD1 matching 7 bases. CDR1 LGHNT and CDR2 FRNRAP come from the germline V gene. CDR3 length: 22 amino acids. The J segment lost 2 bases and the V segment lost 1 base, leaving 26 bases of the junction unmatched. CDR3 DNA sequence: TGTGCTAGTGGTTTGGCATTGCCGGGACAGAATAGAACTCACCCAAACACCTACGAGCAGTACTTC. Translating it yields CASGLALPGQNRTHPNTYEQYF. The variable domain in full, with the rest retrieved from reference TRBV12-5 and TRBJ2-7, is DARVTQTPRHKVTEMGQEVTMRCQPILGHNTVFWYRQTMMQGLELLAYFRNRAPLDDSGMPKDRFSAEMPDATLATLKIQPSEPRDSAVYFCASGLALPGQNRTHPNTYEQYFGPGTRLTVT.

The table lists this clonotype with many counts. The chain couples TRBV19 to TRBJ2-1; TRBD1 agrees at 8 bases. The trim removed 6 bases at V and 6 bases at J, leaving 13 bases unmatched. The CDR3 has 16 residues. Germline assignment: CDR1 LNHDA and CDR2 SQIVND (reference sequence). In nucleotides, the CDR3 is TGTGCCAGTAGGAGTTTTGGGCAGGGGGCACCCAATGAGCAGTTCTTC. Translation gives CASRSFGQGAPNEQFF.

This clonotype has a count of ten or more. The chain employs TRBV7-2 and TRBJ2-4; D gene uncertain. Germline V gives CDR1 SGHTA, CDR2 FQGNSA. Trimming pared 1 base from V and 1 base from J, leaving 8 bases between. The CDR3 is made up of 15 amino acids. The CDR3 DNA is TGTGCCAGCAGCTTAGGTAGTATGGCCAAAAACATTCAGTACTTC. Its translation is CASSLGSMAKNIQYF.

This clonotype came up many times. This chain links TRBV6-1 with TRBJ2-1; 10 positions agree with TRBD1. This CDR3 is 16 amino acids long. The trim removed 6 bases at V and 1 base at J, leaving 6 bases unmatched. The germline V gene has CDR1 MNHNS and CDR2 SASEGT. For the CDR3, the DNA is TGTGCCAGCAGACTAACGGGACAGGGGTCCTACAATGAGCAGTTCTTC. Protein product: CASRLTGQGSYNEQFF.

The rearrangement links TRBV6-2 or TRBV6-3 to TRBJ2-1, with D unclear. The CDR3 length is 18 residues. V lost 6 bases and J 0 bases, leaving 21 bases between the germline ends. Germline assignment: CDR1 MNHEY and CDR2 SVGEGT. The CDR3 loop reads CASSRNLPGASSYNEQFF. In nucleotides, the CDR3 is TGTGCCAGCAGCCGTAATTTGCCTGGAGCAAGCTCCTACAATGAGCAGTTCTTC.

In this sample, this clonotype turned up many times. This sequence joins TRBV7-8 and TRBJ2-7, with D tentatively TRBD1 or TRBD2 (6 bases each). CDR3 length: 16 amino acids. CDR1 is SGHVS and CDR2 is FQNEAQ in the germline V gene. The germline V and J ends were trimmed by 2 bases and 0 bases, with 14 bases remaining between them. CDR3 protein: CASSLFGGPNSYEQYF. The CDR3 DNA is TGTGCCAGCAGCTTATTCGGGGGCCCTAACTCCTACGAGCAGTACTTC. The full variable domain, with the rest looked up from reference TRBV7-8 and TRBJ2-7, is GAGVSQSPRYKVAKRGQDVALRCDPISGHVSLFWYQQALGQGPEFLTYFQNEAQLDKSGLPSDRFFAERPEGSVSTLKIQRTQQEDSAVYLCASSLFGGPNSYEQYFGPGTRLTVT.

The V call is TRBV5-4, the J call TRBJ2-1; D is undetermined. CDR3 length: 14 residues. Per the germline V gene, CDR1 is SGHNT and CDR2 is YYREEE (reference sequence). V was pared by 2 bases and J by 9 bases, with 15 bases between. The CDR3 reads CASSFRVWGSEQFF. CDR3 DNA sequence: TGTGCCAGCAGCTTCCGGGTGTGGGGTAGTGAGCAGTTCTTC.

There are a few counts of this clonotype. V usage is TRBV7-2 and J usage is TRBJ1-1; D remains unclear. Trimming removed 5 bases from V and 1 base from J, with 11 bases in between. Germline CDR1 is SGHTA and CDR2 is FQGNSA. The length of the CDR3 is 14 residues. CDR3 region: CASSRRPENTEAFF. In nucleotides, the CDR3 is TGTGCCAGCAGCCGAAGACCCGAGAACACTGAAGCTTTCTTT.

The rearrangement uses TRBV12-3 or TRBV12-4 and TRBJ2-1; D is possibly TRBD2 (5 bases). V lost 3 bases and J 10 bases, leaving 10 bases between the germline ends. This CDR3 is built from 12 residues. The chain's CDR3 is CASSFAGWEQFF. CDR3 nucleotides: TGTGCCAGCAGTTTCGCGGGCTGGGAGCAGTTCTTC.

This clonotype has just a few counts. The chain combines TRBV5-4 with TRBJ2-7; 10 bases align to TRBD2. J was trimmed by 2 bases and V by 4 bases; bases with no gene match: 3. The germline CDR1 and CDR2 sequences are SGHNT and YYREEE (reference sequence). CDR3 length: 14 amino acids. CDR3 DNA: TGTGCCAGCAGCATGAGCGGGGGGGCCTACGAGCAGTACTTC. Its translation is CASSMSGGAYEQYF.

The chain combines TRBV6-5 with TRBJ2-2; D is perhaps TRBD2 (5 bases). CDR3 size: 15 residues. Germline lookup yields CDR1 MNHEY and CDR2 SVGAGI. V lost 7 bases, J lost 3 bases, and 15 bases lay in between. The CDR3 is CASIQTLADTGELFF. The CDR3 DNA sequence: TGTGCCAGCATCCAGACCCTAGCCGACACCGGGGAGCTGTTTTTT.

The J gene is TRBJ2-1, the V gene TRBV15; the D gene is possibly TRBD2 (7 bases). Per the germline V gene, CDR1 is LNHNV and CDR2 is YYDKDF (reference sequence). V was shortened by 0 bases and J by 6 bases, with 12 bases between the two germline ends. The CDR3 runs to 15 residues. CDR3 sequence: CATSRDRGGGNEQFF. CDR3 nucleotide sequence: TGTGCCACCAGCAGAGATCGGGGAGGGGGCAATGAGCAGTTCTTC.

This clonotype was seen more than once but under ten times. V and J are TRBV12-3 or TRBV12-4 and TRBJ2-3; D ambiguous. CDR3 size: 18 residues. The V end was cut by 9 bases, the J end by 0 bases, with 25 bases between. In DNA form, the CDR3 reads TGTGCCAGTGTATCACCTTTTACAGCACCCGCTAGCACAGATACGCAGTATTTT. Amino acids: CASVSPFTAPASTDTQYF.